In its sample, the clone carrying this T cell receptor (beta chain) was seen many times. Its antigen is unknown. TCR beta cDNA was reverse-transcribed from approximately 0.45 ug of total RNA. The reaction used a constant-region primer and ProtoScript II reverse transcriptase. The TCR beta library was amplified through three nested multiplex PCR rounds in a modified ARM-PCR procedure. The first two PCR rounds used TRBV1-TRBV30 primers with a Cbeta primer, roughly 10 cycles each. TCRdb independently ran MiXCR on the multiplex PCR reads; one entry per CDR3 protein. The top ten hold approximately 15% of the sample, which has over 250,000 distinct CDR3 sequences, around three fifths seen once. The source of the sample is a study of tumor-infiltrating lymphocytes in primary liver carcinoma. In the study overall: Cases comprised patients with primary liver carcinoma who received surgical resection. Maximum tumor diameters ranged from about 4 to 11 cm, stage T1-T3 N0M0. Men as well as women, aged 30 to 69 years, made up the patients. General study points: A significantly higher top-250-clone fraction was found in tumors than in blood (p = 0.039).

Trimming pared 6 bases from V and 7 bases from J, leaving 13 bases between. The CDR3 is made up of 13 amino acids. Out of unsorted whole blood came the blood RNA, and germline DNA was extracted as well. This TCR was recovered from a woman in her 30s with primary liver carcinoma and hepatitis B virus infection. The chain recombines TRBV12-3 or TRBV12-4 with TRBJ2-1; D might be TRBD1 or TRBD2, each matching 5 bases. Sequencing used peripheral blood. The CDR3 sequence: CASRDGTSNEQFF. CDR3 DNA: TGTGCCAGCAGGGACGGGACGTCTAATGAGCAGTTCTTC.